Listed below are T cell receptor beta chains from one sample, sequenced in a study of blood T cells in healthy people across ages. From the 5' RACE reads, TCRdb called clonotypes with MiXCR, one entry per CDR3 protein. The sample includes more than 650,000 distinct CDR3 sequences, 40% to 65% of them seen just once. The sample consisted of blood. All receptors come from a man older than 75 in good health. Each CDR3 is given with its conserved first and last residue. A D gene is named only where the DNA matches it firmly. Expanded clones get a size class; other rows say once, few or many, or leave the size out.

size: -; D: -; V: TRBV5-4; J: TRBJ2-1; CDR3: CASSPDPDSYNEQFF; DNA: TGTGCCAGCAGCCCGGACCCCGACTCCTACAATGAGCAGTTCTTC
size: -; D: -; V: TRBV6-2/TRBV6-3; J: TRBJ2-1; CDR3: CASRPGGLINNEQFF; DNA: TGTGCCAGCAGACCAGGGGGACTAATCAACAATGAGCAGTTCTTC
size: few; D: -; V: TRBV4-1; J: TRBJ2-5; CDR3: CASSLSRRNQETQYF; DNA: TGCGCCAGCAGCCTGTCTCGCCGGAATCAAGAGACCCAGTACTTC
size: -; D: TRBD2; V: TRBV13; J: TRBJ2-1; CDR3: CASSSPSREVNEQFF; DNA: TGTGCCAGCAGCTCCCCCTCACGGGAGGTCAATGAGCAGTTCTTC
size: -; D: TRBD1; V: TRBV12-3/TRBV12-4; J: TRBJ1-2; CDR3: CASSRDRGFEGYTF; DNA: TGTGCCAGCAGCCGTGACAGGGGATTTGAGGGCTACACCTTC
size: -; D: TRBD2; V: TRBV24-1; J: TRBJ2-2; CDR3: CATMGTSGSSSTGELFF; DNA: TGTGCCACTATGGGGACTAGCGGGAGTTCTTCCACCGGGGAGCTGTTTTTT
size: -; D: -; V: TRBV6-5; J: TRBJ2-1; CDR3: CASSYSSGLGGNEQFF; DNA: TGTGCCAGCAGTTACTCGAGTGGTCTAGGCGGCAATGAGCAGTTCTTC
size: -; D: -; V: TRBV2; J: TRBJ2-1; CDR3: CASSELQGGYEQFF; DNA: TGTGCCAGCAGTGAATTACAGGGTGGGTATGAGCAGTTCTTC
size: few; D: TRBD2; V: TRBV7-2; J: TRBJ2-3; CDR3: CASSSDPGLAEQYF; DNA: TGTGCCAGCAGCTCCGATCCAGGACTAGCGGAGCAGTATTTT
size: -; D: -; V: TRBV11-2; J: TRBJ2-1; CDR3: CASSLGGSGPYNEQFF; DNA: TGTGCCAGCAGCTTAGGGGGTAGCGGACCTTACAATGAGCAGTTCTTC
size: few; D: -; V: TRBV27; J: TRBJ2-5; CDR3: CASILGWGEQETQYF; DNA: TGTGCCAGCATCCTAGGATGGGGCGAACAAGAGACCCAGTACTTC
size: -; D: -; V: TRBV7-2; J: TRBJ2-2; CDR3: CASSTLSAGELFF; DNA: TGTGCCAGCAGCACGTTATCGGCCGGGGAGCTGTTTTTT
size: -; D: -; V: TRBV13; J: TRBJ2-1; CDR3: CASSPGPFLHNEQFF; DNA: TGTGCCAGCAGCCCGGGACCTTTCCTCCACAATGAGCAGTTCTTC
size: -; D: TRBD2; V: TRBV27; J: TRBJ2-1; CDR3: CASSWLAGDDNEQFF; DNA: TGTGCCAGCAGTTGGTTAGCGGGAGACGACAATGAGCAGTTCTTC
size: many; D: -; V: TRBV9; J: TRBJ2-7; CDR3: CASSVLAGEQYF; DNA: TGTGCCAGCAGCGTGCTAGCTGGGGAGCAGTACTTC
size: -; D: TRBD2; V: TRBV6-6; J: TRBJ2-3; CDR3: CASRYGGRATDTQYF; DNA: TGTGCCAGCAGGTACGGCGGGAGGGCTACAGATACGCAGTATTTT
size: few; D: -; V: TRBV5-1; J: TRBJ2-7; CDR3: CASSAGLLYYEQYF; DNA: TGCGCCAGCAGCGCAGGACTCCTCTACTACGAGCAGTACTTC
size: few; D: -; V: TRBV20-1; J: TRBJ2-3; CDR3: CSARDQGPDTQYF; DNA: TGCAGTGCTAGAGATCAAGGTCCGGATACGCAGTATTTT
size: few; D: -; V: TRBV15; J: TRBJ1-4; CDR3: CATSYLLATNEKLFF; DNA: TGTGCCACCAGTTATCTTCTTGCAACTAATGAAAAACTGTTTTTT
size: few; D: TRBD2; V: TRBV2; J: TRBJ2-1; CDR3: CASSRRDYPTYNEQFF; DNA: TGTGCCAGCAGTAGACGGGACTACCCCACCTACAATGAGCAGTTCTTC
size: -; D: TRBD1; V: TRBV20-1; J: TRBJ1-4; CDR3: CSAREPRDRGEKLFF; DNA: TGCAGTGCTAGAGAGCCCCGGGACAGGGGTGAAAAACTGTTTTTT
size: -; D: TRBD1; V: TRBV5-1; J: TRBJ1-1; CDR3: CASSLVGTAGFKNTEAFF; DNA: TGCGCCAGCAGCTTGGTCGGGACAGCCGGTTTTAAGAACACTGAAGCTTTCTTT
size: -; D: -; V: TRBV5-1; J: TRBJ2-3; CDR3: CASSSVGGLETQYF; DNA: TGCGCCAGCAGCTCCGTGGGAGGCCTAGAGACGCAGTATTTT
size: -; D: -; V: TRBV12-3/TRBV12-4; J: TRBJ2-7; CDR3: CASSGGLTNGNHEQYF; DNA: TGTGCCAGCAGTGGGGGTTTGACTAACGGGAACCACGAGCAGTACTTC
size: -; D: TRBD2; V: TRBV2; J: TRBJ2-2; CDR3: CASTGTSGNTGELFF; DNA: TGTGCCAGCACCGGGACTAGCGGTAACACCGGGGAGCTGTTTTTT
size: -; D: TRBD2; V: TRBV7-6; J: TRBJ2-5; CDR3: CASSLRVAGGAAGETQYF; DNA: TGTGCCAGCAGCTTACGAGTAGCGGGAGGAGCCGCCGGGGAGACCCAGTACTTC
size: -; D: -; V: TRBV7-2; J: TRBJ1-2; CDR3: CASSVAVLYGYTF; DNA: TGTGCCAGCAGCGTAGCCGTCCTCTATGGCTACACCTTC
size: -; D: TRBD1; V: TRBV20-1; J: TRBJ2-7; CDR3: CSARDPGQGFNEQYF; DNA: TGCAGTGCTAGAGACCCGGGACAGGGGTTCAACGAGCAGTACTTC
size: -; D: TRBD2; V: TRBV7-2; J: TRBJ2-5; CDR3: CASSHRPGLRETQYF; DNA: TGTGCCAGCAGCCATAGACCGGGACTAAGGGAGACCCAGTACTTC
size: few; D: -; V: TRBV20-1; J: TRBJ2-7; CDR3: CSARDGTGAYEQYF; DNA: TGCAGTGCTAGAGATGGGACGGGGGCCTACGAGCAGTACTTC
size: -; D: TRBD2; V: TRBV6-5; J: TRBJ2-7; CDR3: CASTAISGSNEQYF; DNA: TGTGCCAGCACCGCAATAAGCGGGAGCAACGAGCAGTACTTC
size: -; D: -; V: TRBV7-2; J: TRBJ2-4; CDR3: CASSLVLGENIQYF; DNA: TGTGCCAGCAGCTTAGTCCTCGGGGAAAACATTCAGTACTTC
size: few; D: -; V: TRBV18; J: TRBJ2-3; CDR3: CASSLRAEHRYAYF; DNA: TGTGCCAGCTCACTCCGAGCGGAGCACAGATACGCGTATTTT
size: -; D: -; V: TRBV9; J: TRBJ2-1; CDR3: CASSVEIAHHNEQFF; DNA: TGTGCCAGCAGCGTAGAGATAGCACACCACAATGAGCAGTTCTTC
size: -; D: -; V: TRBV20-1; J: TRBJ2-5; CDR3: CSASSNQETQYF; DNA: TGCAGTGCTAGCTCTAACCAAGAGACCCAGTACTTC
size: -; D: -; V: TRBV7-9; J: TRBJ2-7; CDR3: CASSLAFGRGGMDEQYF; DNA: TGTGCCAGCAGCTTAGCGTTTGGGAGAGGGGGAATGGATGAGCAGTACTTC
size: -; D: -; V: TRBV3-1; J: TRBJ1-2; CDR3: CASSQEMLGTYGYTF; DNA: TGTGCCAGCAGCCAAGAGATGCTCGGGACATACGGCTACACCTTC
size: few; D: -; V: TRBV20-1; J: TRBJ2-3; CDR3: CSASPGRAGTDTQYF; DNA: TGCAGTGCTAGCCCCGGCAGGGCCGGCACAGATACGCAGTATTTT
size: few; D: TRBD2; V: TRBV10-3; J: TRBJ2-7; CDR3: CAISESTSGRGTYEQYF; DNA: TGTGCCATCAGTGAGTCTACTAGCGGGAGAGGCACCTACGAGCAGTACTTC
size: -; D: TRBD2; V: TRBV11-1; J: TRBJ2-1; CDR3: CAGSLDWASGDNEQFF; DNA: TGTGCCGGCAGCTTAGATTGGGCTAGCGGAGACAATGAGCAGTTCTTC
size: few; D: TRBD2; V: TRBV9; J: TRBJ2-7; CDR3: CASSVAAGASYEQYF; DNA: TGTGCCAGCAGCGTAGCGGCGGGAGCCTCCTACGAGCAGTACTTC
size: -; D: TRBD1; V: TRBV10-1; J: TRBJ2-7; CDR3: CASSMPGQGYEQYF; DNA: TGCGCCAGCAGTATGCCGGGACAGGGGTACGAGCAGTACTTC
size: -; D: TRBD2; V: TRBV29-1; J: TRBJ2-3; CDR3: CSVSTSGSLDAQYF; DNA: TGCAGCGTTAGTACTAGCGGGAGTCTGGATGCGCAGTATTTT
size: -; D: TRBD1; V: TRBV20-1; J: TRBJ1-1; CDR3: CSAREGTGGREAFF; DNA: TGCAGTGCTAGAGAGGGGACAGGGGGTAGAGAAGCTTTCTTT
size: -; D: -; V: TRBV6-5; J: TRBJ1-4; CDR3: CATRNRGEKLFF; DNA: TGTGCCACCCGCAACCGCGGTGAAAAACTGTTTTTT
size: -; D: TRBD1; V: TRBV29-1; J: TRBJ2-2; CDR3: CSANTLVGTVNTGELFF; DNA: TGCAGCGCCAACACCCTGGTCGGGACAGTGAACACCGGGGAGCTGTTTTTT
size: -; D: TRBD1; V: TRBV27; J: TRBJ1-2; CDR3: CASSTQTGGHYGYTF; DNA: TGTGCCAGCAGTACCCAGACAGGGGGTCACTATGGCTACACCTTC